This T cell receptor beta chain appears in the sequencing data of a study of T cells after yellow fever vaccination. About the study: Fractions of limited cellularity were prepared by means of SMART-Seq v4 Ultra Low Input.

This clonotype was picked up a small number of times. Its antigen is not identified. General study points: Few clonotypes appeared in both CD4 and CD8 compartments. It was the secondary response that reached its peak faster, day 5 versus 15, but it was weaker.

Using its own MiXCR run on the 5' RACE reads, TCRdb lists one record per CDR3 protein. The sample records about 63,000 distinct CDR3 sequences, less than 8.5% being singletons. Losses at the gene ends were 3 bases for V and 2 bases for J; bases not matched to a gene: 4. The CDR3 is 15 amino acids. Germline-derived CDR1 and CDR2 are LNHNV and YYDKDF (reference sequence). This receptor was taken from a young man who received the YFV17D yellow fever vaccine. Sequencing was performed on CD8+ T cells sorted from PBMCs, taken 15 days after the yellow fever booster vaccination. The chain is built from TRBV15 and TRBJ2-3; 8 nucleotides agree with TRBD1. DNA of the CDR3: TGTGCCACCAGCAGTGACAGGGGAAACACAGATACGCAGTATTTT. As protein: CATSSDRGNTDTQYF.